This T cell receptor beta chain comes out of a study of OX40 agonist ivuxolimab in advanced cancers. This clone was counted between two and nine times. The repertoire was sequenced with immunoSEQ multiplex PCR; TCRdb's copy has only in-frame clones and lacks some. The sample records about 59,000 clones, around 93% being singletons. The CDR3 runs 12 residues. Losses at the gene ends were 8 bases for V and 7 bases for J; bases not matched to a gene: 6. CDR1 is MNHNS, CDR2 SASEGT, per germline. The chain carries TRBV6-1 and TRBJ1-2; 8 bases fit TRBD1. The sample was CD4+ or CD8+ T cells sorted from blood, taken in a trial of the OX40 agonist ivuxolimab. This receptor was taken from an adult with an advanced solid tumor such as melanoma, head and neck, liver or kidney cancer. CDR3 sequence reads: CASGQGFSGYTF. The CDR3 region has the DNA TGTGCCAGCGGACAGGGATTCTCTGGCTACACCTTC.